The clone carrying this T cell receptor beta chain was observed once. The antigen is undetermined. Only in-frame clones appear in the TCRdb table, and some are missing; sequencing was by immunoSEQ multiplex PCR. The sample contains some 2,500,000 clones, 80% to 95% of which appear only once. This specimen comes from a study of shared clonotypes between healthy human individuals. Study context: The composition of the donors was two women and a few men aged 18 to 49. Whole-study findings and limits: When compared with the clonotypes that were shared by all four sorted-subset donors, the non-shared clonotypes turned out to have lower generation probabilities.

Each sample came from a Caucasian adult donor living in Nashville, Tennessee. The CDR3 sequence is 15 residues long. The ends were cut back, 5 bases at V and 2 bases at J, with 15 bases in the middle. Germline CDR1 and CDR2: SGHRS and YFSETQ. The source of this sequence is a man aged 18 to 29 in good health. Some clones in this sample may be carry-over from other donors' samples. Sequences were obtained from naive CD4+ T cells from PBMCs. The subset here: CD45RA+ positively selected. The V gene is TRBV5-1, the J gene TRBJ2-3, with a tentative D call TRBD1 (6 bases). CDR3 protein: CASSFTGQNTDTQYF. The CDR3 DNA reads TGCGCCAGCAGTTTCACTGGACAGAACACAGATACGCAGTATTTT. Variable domain in full (rest from reference TRBV5-1 and TRBJ2-3): KAGVTQTPRYLIKTRGQQVTLSCSPISGHRSVSWYQQTPGQGLQFLFEYFSETQRNKGNFPGRFSGRQFSNSRSEMNVSTLELGDSALYLCASSFTGQNTDTQYFGPGTRLTVL.